The 21 T cell receptor beta chains below come from one sample, sequenced in a study of T cell responses to AZD1222 COVID-19 vaccine. Here immunoSEQ multiplex PCR was the method, and the copy in TCRdb shows in-frame clones only, minus some. The sample shows about 42,000 clones, 88% of them seen only once. The sequenced sample was peripheral blood, obtained 28 days after the second AZD1222 dose. The receptors here all came from an adult who received the AZD1222 COVID-19 vaccine.

The V call is TRBV27, the J call TRBJ1-5; no clear D. Germline V lookup: CDR1 MNHEY, CDR2 SMNVEV (reference sequence). V lost 1 base, J lost 2 bases, and 21 bases lay in between. The CDR3 consists of 19 residues. The CDR3 DNA reads TGTGCCAGCAGTTTATTTTTCAGCCTGACGGGAGGCGGCAATCAGCCCCAGCATTTT. It codes for CASSLFFSLTGGGNQPQHF.

The gene calls are TRBV7-9 and TRBJ1-5, with no clear D. The germline V gene has CDR1 SEHNR and CDR2 FQNEAQ (reference sequence). The ends were cut back, 5 bases at V and 3 bases at J, with 11 bases in the middle. The CDR3 extends over 14 amino acids. The CDR3 DNA follows: TGTGCCAGCAGCCCCGCCTGGGCCAATCAGCCCCAGCATTTT. Amino acid sequence: CASSPAWANQPQHF.

The chain joins TRBV5-4 to TRBJ2-2, with D possibly TRBD2 on 6 matching bases. V was pared by 2 bases and J by 7 bases, with 9 bases between. This CDR3 has 13 amino acids. The germline V gene encodes CDR1 SGHNT and CDR2 YYREEE (reference sequence). The CDR3 region is CASSFLGSGELFF. CDR3 DNA: TGTGCCAGCAGCTTTCTCGGGAGCGGGGAGCTGTTTTTT.

The chain recombines TRBV19 with TRBJ2-2; maybe TRBD1 (5 bases). Trimming cost V 5 bases and J 5 bases, with 9 bases left between them. Per germline, CDR1 LNHDA and CDR2 SQIVND (reference sequence). The CDR3 has 13 residues. The CDR3 coding sequence is TGTGCCAGTAGTCCACAGGTGACCGGGGAGCTGTTTTTT. The encoded protein is CASSPQVTGELFF.

The CDR3 nucleotides are TGTGCCAGCAGCTTAGCTATGAACACTGAAGCTTTCTTT. Translation: CASSLAMNTEAFF. V usage is TRBV7-9 and J usage is TRBJ1-1; no definite D call. The ends were cut back, 0 bases at V and 0 bases at J, with 2 bases in the middle. The CDR3 length is 13 residues. In germline, CDR1 is SEHNR, CDR2 FQNEAQ (reference sequence).

This sequence joins TRBV5-8 and TRBJ1-4; unclear D gene. CDR1 and CDR2 (germline): SGHTS, YDEGEE. The CDR3 is 13 amino acids. V dropped 0 bases and J dropped 7 bases, with 7 bases sitting between them. The CDR3 loop is CASSLDKGEKLFF. CDR3 coding DNA: TGTGCCAGCAGCTTGGACAAGGGTGAAAAACTGTTTTTT.

This chain uses TRBV9 with TRBJ2-3; 8 positions match TRBD2. CDR3 length: 15 amino acids. Trimming cost V 4 bases and J 1 base; bases outside gene matches: 5. The germline V gene encodes CDR1 SGDLS and CDR2 YYNGEE. The CDR3 loop reads CASSLREGGTDTQYF. The DNA of the CDR3 is TGTGCCAGCAGCCTCCGGGAGGGGGGCACAGATACGCAGTATTTT.

This clone came up a few times. The chain links TRBV29-1 to TRBJ1-1; D may be TRBD1 (6 bases). The germline V gene has CDR1 SQVTM and CDR2 ANQGSEA. The CDR3 has 12 residues. The germline V and J ends were trimmed by 7 bases and 4 bases, with 13 bases remaining between them. The CDR3 reads CSAAGGRTEAFF. As DNA, the CDR3 is TGCAGCGCAGCGGGGGGCCGCACTGAAGCTTTCTTT.

The chain has TRBV18 and TRBJ2-3, with TRBD2 matching 8 bases. CDR3 size: 16 residues. The ends lost 3 bases at V and 1 base at J; junction bases unmatched: 6. Germline CDR1 and CDR2: KGHSH and LQKENI. CDR3 nucleotide sequence: TGTGCCAGCTCACCGGGACTAGTTCCTGGCACAGATACGCAGTATTTT. This sequence encodes CASSPGLVPGTDTQYF.

The J gene is TRBJ2-1, the V gene TRBV24-1; TRBD2 is a possible D gene (5 bases). The length of the CDR3 is 13 residues. Germline V CDR1 and CDR2: KGHDR, SFDVKD. Trimming stripped 5 bases from V and 6 bases from J, with 10 bases between. The CDR3 sequence: CATSGPGINEQFF. The DNA of the CDR3 is TGTGCCACCAGTGGTCCGGGGATCAATGAGCAGTTCTTC.

This clone came up once. The chain carries TRBV5-1 and TRBJ2-7; the match to TRBD2 covers 12 bases. V lost 4 bases to trimming and J lost 4 bases; unmatched junction nucleotides: 9. The CDR3 covers 16 residues. The germline V gene has CDR1 SGHRS and CDR2 YFSETQ. The DNA for the CDR3 is TGCGCCAGCAGCCCATTGACTAGCGGGAGTAGGTACGAGCAGTACTTC. It specifies CASSPLTSGSRYEQYF.

V usage is TRBV7-9 and J usage is TRBJ1-2; D may be TRBD1 (6 bases). Per the germline V gene, CDR1 is SEHNR and CDR2 is FQNEAQ (reference sequence). The V and J ends lost 5 bases and 7 bases respectively, with 17 bases between them. The CDR3 runs to 14 residues. CDR3: CASSIPGGRRGYTF. Written as DNA, the CDR3 is TGTGCCAGCAGCATCCCCGGGGGGCGCCGTGGCTACACCTTC.

This clone appeared a single time. In nucleotides, the CDR3 is TGTGCCAGTAGTAGTCGGACAGGCTCTGGAAACACCATATATTTT. Translated, it gives CASSSRTGSGNTIYF. The chain carries TRBV19 and TRBJ1-3; TRBD1 matches at 7 bases. This CDR3 region has 15 residues. Germline-derived CDR1 and CDR2 are LNHDA and SQIVND (reference sequence). V dropped 4 bases and J dropped 0; count of bases not matched to a gene: 3.

This clone came up once. The chain links TRBV19 to TRBJ2-7; TRBD2 matches at 7 bases. This CDR3 contains 12 residues. V lost 9 bases, J lost 2 bases, and 4 bases stayed unmatched. Germline values: CDR1 LNHDA, CDR2 SQIVND (reference sequence). This chain's CDR3 is CASRDYPYEQYF. The CDR3 DNA is TGTGCCAGCCGGGACTACCCCTACGAGCAGTACTTC.

The table lists this clone with a count of one. The rearrangement links TRBV4-2 to TRBJ2-3; the D gene could be TRBD1 or TRBD2 (5 bases each). The CDR3 extends over 17 amino acids. V was trimmed by 4 bases and J by 0 bases, leaving 17 bases between them. The germline V gene has CDR1 LGHNA and CDR2 YNFKEQ. This CDR3 reads CASSPRGGVASTDTQYF. The CDR3, as DNA: TGTGCCAGCAGCCCCCGGGGCGGTGTCGCTAGCACAGATACGCAGTATTTT.

This sequence joins TRBV7-9 and TRBJ1-1; 8 bases line up with TRBD1. This CDR3 region has 13 residues. V dropped 8 bases and J dropped 2; count of bases not matched to a gene: 4. In germline, CDR1 is SEHNR, CDR2 FQNEAQ (reference sequence). The DNA of the CDR3 is TGTGCCAGCTGGGGGACAGGCAACACTGAAGCTTTCTTT. Protein sequence: CASWGTGNTEAFF.

Concerning this clone: At one end, the junction sequence differs from germline, possibly due to a read error. The CDR3 protein is CASSLDRTQTQYF. The CDR3 bases are TGTGCCAGCAGCCTAGACAGGACCCAGACCCAGTACTTC. The chain is built from TRBV11-3 and TRBJ2-5, with D possibly being TRBD1 (6 bases). The germline CDR1 and CDR2 sequences are SGHNT and YENEEA. The CDR3 loop spans 13 amino acids.

This clone is judged medium-sized. The chain carries TRBV6-5 and TRBJ1-1; D remains ambiguous. Germline V gene lookup returns CDR1 MNHEY and CDR2 SVGAGI. V was shortened by 7 bases and J by 8 bases, with 17 bases between the two germline ends. The CDR3 is 13 residues long. CDR3 sequence: CASTPEGRLEAFF. The CDR3 DNA reads as TGTGCCAGCACCCCCGAAGGACGTCTCGAAGCTTTCTTT.

The rearrangement joins TRBV3-1 (or the pseudogene TRBV3-2) to TRBJ1-2, with 9 positions matching TRBD1. Germline CDR1 reads LGHDT; CDR2 reads YNNKEL (reference sequence). The CDR3 has 16 residues. The trim removed 1 base at V and 8 bases at J, leaving 11 bases unmatched. The CDR3 protein is CASSQGGQGGPRGYTF. DNA for the CDR3: TGTGCCAGCAGCCAAGGGGGACAGGGCGGACCGCGGGGCTACACCTTC.

The CDR3: CASSTASYNEQFF. The DNA for the CDR3 is TGTGCCAGCAGTACCGCGTCCTACAATGAGCAGTTCTTC. This sequence joins TRBV12-3 or TRBV12-4 and TRBJ2-1; D remains ambiguous. CDR3 length: 13 residues. Between the trimmed V and J ends, which lost 5 bases and 1 base, there was a span of 6 bases.

J is TRBJ1-3 and V is TRBV28; no clear D. V shed 2 bases and J shed 0 bases, with 14 bases lying between them. This CDR3 is built from 17 residues. The germline V gene encodes CDR1 MDHEN and CDR2 SYDVKM. The CDR3 coding sequence is TGTGCCAGCAGTTTAAGCCGTGGGAGTGCCTCTGGAAACACCATATATTTT. It translates to CASSLSRGSASGNTIYF.